Only a few counts were recorded for the clone carrying this T cell receptor beta chain. Antigen unknown. Trimming removed 1 base from V and 2 bases from J, with 9 bases in between. The CDR3 spans 14 residues. Germline loops: CDR1 LNHDA, CDR2 SQIVND (reference sequence). PCR amplification relied on 60 Vbeta primers (plus 13 Jbeta primers). Some clones are missing from TCRdb's copy, which holds only in-frame ones; the method was immunoSEQ multiplex PCR. Of around 170,000 clones listed, 75% to 90% were seen once; the top ten hold roughly 6.3%. This record comes from a study of cytomegalovirus exposure and HLA in healthy donors. Notes on the study in general: Among the most significant clusters, several appeared linked to common viral pathogens in a later analysis. Differences between HLA loci emerged in a later analysis of TCR association rates, with DRB1 most and HLA-C fewest.

The sequence derives from a man aged 40-50 years in good health and CMV-seropositive. What was sequenced was PBMCs. The chain joins TRBV19 to TRBJ2-7; TRBD1 might be the D (5 bases). CDR3 DNA: TGTGCCAGTAGTATAGCCGACAGCCCCTACGAGCAGTACTTC. Translating gives CASSIADSPYEQYF.